A selection of T cell receptor beta chains follows, all from one sample in a study of radiotherapy plus CTLA-4 blockade in lung cancer. This table comes from immunoSEQ multiplex PCR, and its TCRdb copy is limited to in-frame clones, with some not included. The sample shows tens of thousands of clones, about 74% of them seen only once. Sequenced here: peripheral blood, sampled from a patient treated with radiotherapy plus ipilimumab. The receptors were gathered from a human donor with non-small cell lung cancer whose response to radiotherapy plus ipilimumab could not be evaluated. Each CDR3 is given with its conserved first and last residue. A D gene is named only where the DNA matches it firmly. The size of a clone is reported for some rows only, either as once, few or many, or as a class for expanded clones.

TRBJ2-1 | TRBV19 | - | 11 | - | TGTGCCACCAGAAATGGCTATGAGCAGTTCTTC | CATRNGYEQFF
TRBJ1-1 | TRBV9 | few | 15 | - | TGTGCCAGCAGCGTAGGGGCAGGGTTGAACACTGAAGCTTTCTTT | CASSVGAGLNTEAFF
TRBJ1-3 | TRBV6-6 | - | 16 | TRBD1 | TGTGCCAGCAGTTACCATACCCAGGGGGGAGGAAACACCATATATTTT | CASSYHTQGGGNTIYF
TRBJ2-3 | TRBV7-2 | - | 13 | - | TGTGCCAGCAGCTTAGTAGGGGCAGATACGCAGTATTTT | CASSLVGADTQYF
TRBJ2-2 | TRBV4-2 | - | 13 | - | TGTGCCAGCAGCGGACTTAACACCGGGGAGCTGTTTTTT | CASSGLNTGELFF
TRBJ2-7 | TRBV5-4 | - | 16 | TRBD2 | TGTGCCAGCAGCTTGCCTCTAGCGGGAACCCGGTACGAGCAGTACTTC | CASSLPLAGTRYEQYF
TRBJ1-1 | TRBV7-9 | - | 14 | - | TGTGCCAGCAGCCGTACAGGGCAGTGGACTGAAGCTTTCTTT | CASSRTGQWTEAFF
TRBJ1-1 | TRBV6-1 | - | 14 | TRBD1 | TGTGCCGCCACCGTTGGACAGGGAATAACTGAAGCTTTCTTT | CAATVGQGITEAFF
TRBJ1-2 | TRBV14 | - | 14 | - | TGTGCCAGCAGCCAGACCCAGGGGTACTATGGCTACACCTTC | CASSQTQGYYGYTF
TRBJ1-4 | TRBV6-6 | - | 13 | - | TGTGCCACCCGAGCCCCCGGTAATGAAAAACTGTTTTTT | CATRAPGNEKLFF
TRBJ2-7 | TRBV30 | once | 15 | - | TGTGCCTGGACCCCCCCGCTCGCCCTAATCTACGAGCAGTACTTC | CAWTPPLALIYEQYF
TRBJ2-6 | TRBV6-6 | - | 14 | - | TGTGCCAGCAGCCCCTGGACCCAGGGGACCGTCCTGACTTTC | CASSPWTQGTVLTF
TRBJ2-7 | TRBV28 | once | 15 | TRBD1 | TGTGCCAGCAGACCTATGGACAGGCCAACCTACGAGCAGTACTTC | CASRPMDRPTYEQYF
TRBJ2-7 | TRBV25-1 | - | 14 | TRBD1 | TGTGCCAGCAGTGATGGGACAGGACCCTACGAGCAGTACTTC | CASSDGTGPYEQYF
TRBJ1-2 | TRBV6-5 | - | 14 | - | TGTGCCAGCACCTCCACGGAGGCTTATCATGGCTACACCTTC | CASTSTEAYHGYTF
TRBJ2-1 | TRBV5-1 | few | 13 | - | TGCGCCAGCACGAGGGATTCCTACAATGAGCAGTTCTTC | CASTRDSYNEQFF
TRBJ2-6 | TRBV7-9 | - | 15 | - | TGTGCCAGCAGCCCAGCGGCTCCTGGGGCCAACGTCCTGACTTTC | CASSPAAPGANVLTF
TRBJ2-2 | TRBV5-1 | - | 17 | - | TGCGCCAGCAGCCCCGGAAGGGGGGGCGGTAACACCGGGGAGCTGTTTTTT | CASSPGRGGGNTGELFF
TRBJ2-5 | TRBV7-2 | - | 13 | - | TGTGCCAGCAGCTCATCTAGCGCTGAGACCCAGTACTTC | CASSSSSAETQYF
TRBJ2-7 | TRBV4-2 | once | 13 | - | TGTGCCAGCAGCCACCAGACAGGTCCCGAGCAGTACTTC | CASSHQTGPEQYF
TRBJ2-2 | TRBV2 | - | 15 | TRBD2 | TGTGCCAGTAAGGAGCTAGCGGGGCTATCCGGGGAGCTGTTTTTT | CASKELAGLSGELFF
TRBJ1-2 | TRBV18 | - | 18 | - | TGTGCCAGCTCACCTACTCTGGGACAATCTTCCCGTGGCTATGGCTACACCTTC | CASSPTLGQSSRGYGYTF
TRBJ2-2 | TRBV7-2 | - | 14 | - | TGTGCCAGCAGCTTAGGGTCAGGCACCGGGGAGCTGTTTTTT | CASSLGSGTGELFF
TRBJ1-1 | TRBV6-1 | few | 13 | - | TGTGCCAGCAGTGAAGTGGGACACCTTACGGCTTTCTTT | CASSEVGHLTAFF
TRBJ1-2 | TRBV7-2 | - | 13 | TRBD1 | TGTGCCAGCAGCTCGGGACAGCTCTATGGCTACACCTTC | CASSSGQLYGYTF
TRBJ2-3 | TRBV14 | - | 15 | TRBD1 | TGTGCCAGCAGCCAGCGGGACAGGGGGCGAGATACGCAGTATTTT | CASSQRDRGRDTQYF
TRBJ2-1 | TRBV19 | once | 16 | TRBD2 | TGTGCCAGTAGTCAGCCCAGCGGGAGGGCCTACAATGAGCAGTTCTTC | CASSQPSGRAYNEQFF
TRBJ1-1 | TRBV27 | - | 15 | - | TGTGCCAGCAAACTATCAACTTCGGGGACAACCGAAGCTTTCTTT | CASKLSTSGTTEAFF
TRBJ1-1 | TRBV7-2 | - | 13 | - | TGTGCCAGCAGCTTACGGTCGAACACTGAAGCTTTCTTT | CASSLRSNTEAFF
TRBJ1-2 | TRBV2 | - | 14 | - | TGTGCCAGCAGTGAGGGGGGGGCCTGGTATGGCTACACCTTC | CASSEGGAWYGYTF
TRBJ2-2 | TRBV5-4 | - | 16 | - | TGTGCCAGCAGCCCTCATGAGGACAGGAACACCGGGGAGCTGTTTTTT | CASSPHEDRNTGELFF